Following are 21 T cell receptor beta chains from one sample sequenced in a study of T cell responses to AZD1222 COVID-19 vaccine. The assay was immunoSEQ multiplex PCR, and TCRdb's table has in-frame clones only and misses some. The profile shows about 110,000 clones, more than 70% of them singletons. This specimen was peripheral blood, taken on day 0 of AZD1222 vaccination. The origin of the receptors is an adult in good health.

The rearrangement joins TRBV4-1 to TRBJ1-6; D uncertain. Per the germline V gene, CDR1 is MGHRA and CDR2 is YSYEKL. The V end lost 0 bases, the J end lost 0 bases, and 12 bases lay between the germline ends. This CDR3 is built from 18 residues. CDR3 sequence: CASSQEEATRSYNSPLHF. The CDR3 bases are TGCGCCAGCAGCCAAGAAGAAGCAACGCGCTCCTATAATTCACCCCTCCACTTT.

The chain recombines TRBV9 with TRBJ2-1; weak D call: TRBD2 (5 bases). V was trimmed by 4 bases and J by 5 bases, leaving 10 bases between them. There are 13 residues in the CDR3. CDR1 is SGDLS, CDR2 YYNGEE, per germline. DNA for the CDR3: TGTGCCAGCAGCACCGGACTTAACAATGAGCAGTTCTTC. It encodes CASSTGLNNEQFF.

This clone has just a few counts. The chain is built from TRBV20-1 and TRBJ1-6; a weak D match, TRBD1 (6 bases). Deletions cut 3 bases from V and 10 bases from J, with 19 bases between. Germline V gene sequence: CDR1 DFQATT, CDR2 SNEGSKA (reference sequence). CDR3 length: 15 amino acids. The CDR3 DNA sequence: TGCAGTGCTAGTGAACAGGGACCCATGGGGTCACCCCTCCACTTT. This translates into CSASEQGPMGSPLHF.

The rearrangement links TRBV7-3 to TRBJ2-5; D might be TRBD1 (5 bases). The CDR3 contains 13 residues. The ends were cut back, 8 bases at V and 3 bases at J, with 13 bases in the middle. CDR1 is SGHTA, CDR2 FQGTGA, per germline. The CDR3 DNA is TGTGCCAGCTCAAAGGGGTCTAAAGAGACCCAGTACTTC. Amino acid sequence: CASSKGSKETQYF.

The chain uses TRBV30 and TRBJ1-3; 8 bases line up with TRBD1. Trimming took 2 bases from V and 2 from J; bases not matched to a gene: 5. Per the germline V gene, CDR1 is GTSNPN and CDR2 is SVGIG (reference sequence). This CDR3 contains 15 residues. The CDR3 loop is CAWSLEQGAGNTIYF. The CDR3 DNA is TGTGCCTGGAGTCTCGAACAGGGGGCTGGAAACACCATATATTTT.

The chain combines TRBV4-3 with TRBJ2-7; TRBD1 aligns across 9 bases. Germline trimming cut 0 bases from V and 4 bases from J; bases unmatched to any gene: 7. Per germline, CDR1 LGHNA and CDR2 YSLEER. CDR3 length: 16 residues. The CDR3: CASSQDGRQGGYEQYF. CDR3 sequence (DNA): TGCGCCAGCAGCCAAGATGGGCGACAGGGGGGATACGAGCAGTACTTC.

The chain carries TRBV25-1 and TRBJ2-2, with a weak D call TRBD1 (6 bases). The ends were cut back, 4 bases at V and 0 bases at J, with 15 bases in the middle. Germline V gene lookup returns CDR1 MGHDK and CDR2 SYGVNS. CDR3 size: 17 residues. CDR3 in amino acids: CASSGLAGTTNTGELFF. The CDR3 coding sequence is TGTGCCAGCAGTGGATTAGCCGGGACAACGAACACCGGGGAGCTGTTTTTT.

The J gene is TRBJ2-1, the V gene TRBV25-1, with TRBD1 matching over 8 bases. The CDR3 has 17 amino acids. J gave up 6 bases and V 3 bases, and 13 bases lay outside the gene matches. Germline CDR1 and CDR2: MGHDK and SYGVNS. In DNA, the CDR3 is TGTGCCAGCAGTGATCCTGTGACAGGGGTAAAACCCAATGAGCAGTTCTTC. Its protein product is CASSDPVTGVKPNEQFF. The whole variable domain, filled in from reference TRBV25-1 and TRBJ2-1, reads EADIYQTPRYLVIGTGKKITLECSQTMGHDKMYWYQQDPGMELHLIHYSYGVNSTEKGDLSSESTVSRIRTEHFPLTLESARPSHTSQYLCASSDPVTGVKPNEQFFGPGTRLTVL.

This CDR3 is CASSRTGGWWEQYV. CDR3 DNA sequence: TGTGCCAGCAGTCGGACAGGGGGATGGTGGGAGCAGTACGTC. This chain uses TRBV25-1 with TRBJ2-7, with 10 bases identical to TRBD1. Germline trimming cut 5 bases from V and 7 bases from J; bases unmatched to any gene: 8. In germline, CDR1 is MGHDK, CDR2 SYGVNS. The CDR3 is 14 amino acids.

The chain has TRBV20-1 and TRBJ2-3, with TRBD2 identical over 7 bases. Germline V gene data show CDR1 as DFQATT and CDR2 as SNEGSKA (reference sequence). With 3 bases clipped from V and 1 base from J, the junction kept 7 bases outside the gene matches. This CDR3 is built from 15 residues. The CDR3, as DNA: TGCAGTGCTAGTGGGGGGGGACCAGGCACAGATACGCAGTATTTT. Protein product: CSASGGGPGTDTQYF.

The chain links TRBV2 to TRBJ1-2, with D maybe TRBD1 (5 bases). The CDR3 consists of 15 residues. Per germline, CDR1 SNHLY and CDR2 FYNNEI. V shed 7 bases and J shed 4 bases, with 19 bases lying between them. The CDR3 coding sequence is TGTGCCAGCACCCCCGACCAGGGATTCCCCTATGGCTACACCTTC. Its translation is CASTPDQGFPYGYTF.

V and J are TRBV5-1 and TRBJ1-4; D gene uncertain. Trimming stripped 0 bases from V and 0 bases from J, with 6 bases between. The germline V gene has CDR1 SGHRS and CDR2 YFSETQ. This CDR3 spans 15 amino acids. The CDR3 loop reads CASSLDGTTNEKLFF. The CDR3 nucleotides are TGCGCCAGCAGCTTGGATGGGACAACTAATGAAAAACTGTTTTTT.

The chain combines TRBV19 with TRBJ2-1, with 8 positions matching TRBD1. From germline, CDR1 is LNHDA and CDR2 SQIVND (reference sequence). This CDR3 is built from 13 residues. V was pared by 4 bases and J by 7 bases, with 3 bases of the junction left unmatched. CDR3 residues: CASSRTGYNEQFF. The CDR3 bases are TGTGCCAGTAGTAGGACAGGGTATAATGAGCAGTTCTTC.

V and J are TRBV29-1 and TRBJ1-1; the match to TRBD1 covers 10 bases. The ends lost 1 base at V and 0 bases at J; junction bases unmatched: 5. There are 16 residues in the CDR3. Germline CDR1 SQVTM, CDR2 ANQGSEA. This chain's CDR3 is CSVEGGQGFLNTEAFF. For the CDR3, the DNA is TGCAGCGTTGAAGGGGGACAGGGGTTTTTGAACACTGAAGCTTTCTTT. The full variable domain, completed using reference TRBV29-1 and TRBJ1-1, is SAVISQKPSRDICQRGTSLTIQCQVDSQVTMMFWYRQQPGQSLTLIATANQGSEATYESGFVIDKFPISRPNLTFSTLTVSNMSPEDSSIYLCSVEGGQGFLNTEAFFGQGTRLTVV.

The chain uses TRBV7-9 and TRBJ2-7; TRBD1 is a possible D gene (6 bases). The CDR3 is 15 residues long. Germline CDR1 reads SEHNR; CDR2 reads FQNEAQ (reference sequence). The ends were cut back, 1 base at V and 0 bases at J, with 10 bases in the middle. The CDR3 DNA reads TGTGCCAGCAGCTTAGTTACAGGGAGCTCCTACGAGCAGTACTTC. It specifies CASSLVTGSSYEQYF.

The V and J genes are TRBV24-1 and TRBJ2-1, with TRBD1 matching 7 bases. Per the germline V gene, CDR1 is KGHDR and CDR2 is SFDVKD. After removal of 7 bases from V and 8 bases from J, the junction contained 4 bases not matched to a gene. This CDR3 is 12 amino acids long. CDR3 sequence (DNA): TGTGCCACCAGAGGGACAGAGGATGAGCAGTTCTTC. Its translation is CATRGTEDEQFF.

This chain connects TRBV11-3 to TRBJ2-5; 8 positions match TRBD2. The CDR3 is 14 residues long. V lost 5 bases, J lost 5 bases, and 7 bases stayed unmatched. Germline values: CDR1 SGHNT, CDR2 YENEEA. The CDR3 sequence is CASSRTGGDETQYF. In DNA form, the CDR3 reads TGTGCCAGCAGCCGCACCGGGGGGGATGAGACCCAGTACTTC.

This chain connects TRBV18 to TRBJ1-6; 7 nucleotides line up with TRBD1. V was pared by 0 bases and J by 4 bases, with 3 bases of the junction left unmatched. This CDR3 comprises 16 residues. Germline V lookup: CDR1 KGHSH, CDR2 LQKENI. DNA for the CDR3: TGTGCCAGCTCACCACCCAGGGGGTCTTATAATTCACCCCTCCACTTT. Amino acids: CASSPPRGSYNSPLHF.

The chain links TRBV5-1 to TRBJ2-1; 11 bases are shared with TRBD2. Germline CDR1 reads SGHRS; CDR2 reads YFSETQ. The CDR3 has 15 residues. With 3 bases clipped from V and 4 bases from J, the junction kept 3 bases outside the gene matches. As DNA, the CDR3 is TGCGCCAGCAGCTCGGGACTAGCGGATTACAATGAGCAGTTCTTC. Its protein is CASSSGLADYNEQFF.

This chain uses TRBV29-1 with TRBJ2-7, with 7 bases identical to TRBD2. Trimming cost V 6 bases and J 0 bases; bases outside gene matches: 5. Germline V CDR1 and CDR2: SQVTM, ANQGSEA. CDR3 length equals 13 residues. CDR3: CSVLGGTSYEQYF. CDR3 coding DNA: TGCAGCGTCCTCGGGGGGACCTCCTACGAGCAGTACTTC.

This chain links TRBV30 with TRBJ1-1; 9 bases map to TRBD1. The CDR3 runs to 13 residues. V was pared by 2 bases and J by 13 bases, with 11 bases of the junction left unmatched. Germline V CDR1 and CDR2: GTSNPN, SVGIG (reference sequence). CDR3 region: CAWSNTGGLEGFF. For the CDR3, the DNA is TGTGCCTGGAGTAACACAGGGGGCTTAGAGGGTTTCTTT.